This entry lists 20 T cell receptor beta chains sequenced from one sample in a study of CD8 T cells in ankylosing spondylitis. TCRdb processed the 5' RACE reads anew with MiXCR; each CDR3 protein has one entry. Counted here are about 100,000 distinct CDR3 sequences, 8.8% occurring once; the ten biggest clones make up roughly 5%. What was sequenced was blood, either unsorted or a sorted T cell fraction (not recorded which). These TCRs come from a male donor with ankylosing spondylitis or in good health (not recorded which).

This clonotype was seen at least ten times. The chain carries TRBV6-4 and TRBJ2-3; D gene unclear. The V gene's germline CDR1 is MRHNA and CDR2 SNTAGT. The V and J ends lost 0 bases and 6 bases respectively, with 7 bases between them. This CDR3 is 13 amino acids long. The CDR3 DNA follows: TGTGCCAGCAGTGACTCTGGGTGGGATACGCAGTATTTT. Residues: CASSDSGWDTQYF.

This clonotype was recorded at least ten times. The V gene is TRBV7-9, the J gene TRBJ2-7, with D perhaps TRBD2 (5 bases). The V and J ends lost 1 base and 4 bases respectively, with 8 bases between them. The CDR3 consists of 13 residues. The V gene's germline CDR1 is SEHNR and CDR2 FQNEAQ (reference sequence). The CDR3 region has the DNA TGTGCCAGCAGCTTAGTCGAGGGTTACGAGCAGTACTTC. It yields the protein CASSLVEGYEQYF.

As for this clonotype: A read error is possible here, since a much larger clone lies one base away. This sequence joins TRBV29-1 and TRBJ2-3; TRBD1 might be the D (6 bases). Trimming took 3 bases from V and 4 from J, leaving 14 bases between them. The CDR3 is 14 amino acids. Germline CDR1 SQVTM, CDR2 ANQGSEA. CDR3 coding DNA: TGCAGCGTTGAGAGGGGGTTTAGCGCAGATACGCAGTATTTT. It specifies CSVERGFSADTQYF.

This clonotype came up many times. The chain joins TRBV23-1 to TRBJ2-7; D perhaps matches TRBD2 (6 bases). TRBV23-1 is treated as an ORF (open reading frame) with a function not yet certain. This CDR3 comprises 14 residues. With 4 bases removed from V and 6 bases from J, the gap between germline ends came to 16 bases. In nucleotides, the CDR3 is TGCGCCAGCAGTCCCCCCACCCGGGGAGGCGAGCAGTACTTC. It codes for CASSPPTRGGEQYF.

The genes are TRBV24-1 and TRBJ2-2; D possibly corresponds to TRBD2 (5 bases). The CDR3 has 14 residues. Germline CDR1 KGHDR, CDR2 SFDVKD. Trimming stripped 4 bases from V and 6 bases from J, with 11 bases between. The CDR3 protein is CATSDGLTPGELFF. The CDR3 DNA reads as TGTGCCACCAGTGACGGACTGACGCCCGGGGAGCTGTTTTTT.

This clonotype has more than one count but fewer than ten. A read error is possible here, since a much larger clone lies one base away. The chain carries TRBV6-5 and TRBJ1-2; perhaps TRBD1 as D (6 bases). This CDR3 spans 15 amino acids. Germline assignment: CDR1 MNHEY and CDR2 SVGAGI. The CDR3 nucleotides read TGTGACAGCAGTTACTCCGGGGGCGGACCCTATGGCTACACCTTC. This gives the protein CDSSYSGGGPYGYTF.

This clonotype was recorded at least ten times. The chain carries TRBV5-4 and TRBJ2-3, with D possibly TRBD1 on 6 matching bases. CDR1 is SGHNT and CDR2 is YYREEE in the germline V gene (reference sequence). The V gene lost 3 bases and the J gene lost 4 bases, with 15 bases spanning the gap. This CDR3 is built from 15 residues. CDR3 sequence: CASSSGERRPDTQYF. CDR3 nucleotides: TGTGCCAGCAGCTCAGGGGAGCGTAGGCCAGATACGCAGTATTTT.

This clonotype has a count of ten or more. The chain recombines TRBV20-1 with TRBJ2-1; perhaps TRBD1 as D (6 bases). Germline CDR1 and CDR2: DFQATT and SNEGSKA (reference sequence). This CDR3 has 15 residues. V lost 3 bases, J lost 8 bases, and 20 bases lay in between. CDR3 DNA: TGCAGTGCTAGTTTCCTGTCACAGGGATCGGATGAGCAGTTCTTC. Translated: CSASFLSQGSDEQFF.

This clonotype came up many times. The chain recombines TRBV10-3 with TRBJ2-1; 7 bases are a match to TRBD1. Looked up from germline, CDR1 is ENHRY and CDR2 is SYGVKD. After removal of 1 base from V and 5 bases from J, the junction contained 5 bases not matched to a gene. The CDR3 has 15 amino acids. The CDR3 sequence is CAISELGQSNNEQFF. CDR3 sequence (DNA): TGTGCCATCAGTGAGTTGGGACAGAGCAACAATGAGCAGTTCTTC.

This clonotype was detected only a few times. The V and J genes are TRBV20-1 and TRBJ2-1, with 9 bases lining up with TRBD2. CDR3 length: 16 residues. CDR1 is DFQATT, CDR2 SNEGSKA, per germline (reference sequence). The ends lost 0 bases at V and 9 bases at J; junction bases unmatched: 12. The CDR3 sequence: CSARDIRGLASSEQFF. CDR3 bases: TGCAGTGCTAGAGATATTCGAGGACTAGCGTCAAGTGAGCAGTTCTTC.

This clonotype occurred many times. As DNA, the CDR3 is TGCAGCGTTGTCCCAGCGGGGGGTGGAAATACGCAGTATTTT. Its protein is CSVVPAGGGNTQYF. The genes are TRBV29-1 and TRBJ2-3; TRBD2 matches 9 bases. Germline trimming cut 4 bases from V and 7 bases from J; bases unmatched to any gene: 9. CDR1 and CDR2 from the germline V gene are SQVTM and ANQGSEA. This CDR3 comprises 14 residues.

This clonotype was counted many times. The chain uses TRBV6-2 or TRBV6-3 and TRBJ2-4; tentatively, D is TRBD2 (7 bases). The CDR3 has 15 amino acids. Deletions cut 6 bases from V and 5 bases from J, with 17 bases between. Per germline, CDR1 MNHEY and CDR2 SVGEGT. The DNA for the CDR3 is TGTGCCAGCAGCCTGACCGGGGGGCCGGAAAACATTCAGTACTTC. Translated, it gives CASSLTGGPENIQYF.

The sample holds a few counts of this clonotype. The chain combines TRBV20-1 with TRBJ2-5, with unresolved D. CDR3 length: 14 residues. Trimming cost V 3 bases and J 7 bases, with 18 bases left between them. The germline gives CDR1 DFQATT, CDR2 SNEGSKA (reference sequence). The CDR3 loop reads CSASGPDPSRTQYF. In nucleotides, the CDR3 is TGCAGTGCTAGCGGCCCGGACCCATCACGGACCCAGTACTTC.

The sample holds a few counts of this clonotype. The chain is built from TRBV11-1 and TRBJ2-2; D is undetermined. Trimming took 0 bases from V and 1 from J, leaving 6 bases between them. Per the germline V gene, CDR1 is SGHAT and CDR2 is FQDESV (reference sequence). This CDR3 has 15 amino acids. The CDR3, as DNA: TGTGCCAGCAGCTTAGCGCTGGGGAACACCGGGGAGCTGTTTTTT. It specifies CASSLALGNTGELFF.

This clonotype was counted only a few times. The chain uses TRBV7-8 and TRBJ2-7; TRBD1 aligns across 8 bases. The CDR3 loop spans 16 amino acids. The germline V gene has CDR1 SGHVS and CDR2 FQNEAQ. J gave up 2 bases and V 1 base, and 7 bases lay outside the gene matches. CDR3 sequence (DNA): TGTGCCAGCAGCTTAGTGGGAGACAGGGGCCCCTACGAGCAGTACTTC. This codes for CASSLVGDRGPYEQYF.

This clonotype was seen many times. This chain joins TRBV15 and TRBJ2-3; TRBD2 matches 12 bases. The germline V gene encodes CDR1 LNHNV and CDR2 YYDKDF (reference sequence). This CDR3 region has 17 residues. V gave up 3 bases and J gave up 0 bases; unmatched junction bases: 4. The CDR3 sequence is CATSRTSGGPSTDTQYF. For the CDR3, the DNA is TGTGCCACCAGCAGGACTAGCGGGGGACCTAGCACAGATACGCAGTATTTT.

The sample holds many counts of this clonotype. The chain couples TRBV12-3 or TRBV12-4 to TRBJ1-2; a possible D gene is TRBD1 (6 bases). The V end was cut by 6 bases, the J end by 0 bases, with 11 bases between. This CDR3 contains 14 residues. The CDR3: CASRRTAANYGYTF. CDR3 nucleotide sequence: TGTGCCAGCAGAAGGACAGCAGCTAACTATGGCTACACCTTC.

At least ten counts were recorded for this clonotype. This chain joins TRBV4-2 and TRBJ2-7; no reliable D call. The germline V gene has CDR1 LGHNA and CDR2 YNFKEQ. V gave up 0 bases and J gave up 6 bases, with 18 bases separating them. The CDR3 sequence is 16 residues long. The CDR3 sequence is CASSQEGRNPTSEQYF. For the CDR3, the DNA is TGTGCCAGCAGCCAAGAAGGCCGAAACCCGACATCCGAGCAGTACTTC.

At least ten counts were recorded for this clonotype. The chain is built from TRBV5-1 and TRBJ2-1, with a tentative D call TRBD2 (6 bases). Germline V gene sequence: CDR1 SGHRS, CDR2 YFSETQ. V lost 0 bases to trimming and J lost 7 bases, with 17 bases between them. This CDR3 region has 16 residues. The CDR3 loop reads CASSLEEGLNGNEQFF. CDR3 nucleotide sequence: TGCGCCAGCAGCTTGGAGGAGGGACTGAACGGGAATGAGCAGTTCTTC.

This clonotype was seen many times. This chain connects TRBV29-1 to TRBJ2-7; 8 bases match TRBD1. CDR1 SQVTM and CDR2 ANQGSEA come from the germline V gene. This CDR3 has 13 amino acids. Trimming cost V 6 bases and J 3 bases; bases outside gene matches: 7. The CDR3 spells CSVTGAGIYEQYF. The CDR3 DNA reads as TGCAGCGTGACAGGGGCGGGGATCTACGAGCAGTACTTC.